Presented here are 8 T cell receptor beta chains from one specimen sequenced in a study of blood T cells in healthy people across ages. A second PCR of 7 to 11 cycles used a sample-barcoded 5' primer and a J-beta primer mix. MiXCR, run by TCRdb on the 5' RACE reads, gives a single entry per CDR3 protein. The sample has 650,000 to 800,000 distinct CDR3 sequences, 40% to 65% seen once; the top ten hold less than 15%. The source material was blood. Receptors were obtained from an elderly woman in good health.

A single count supports this clonotype. The chain is built from TRBV9 and TRBJ2-3, with a possible D match to TRBD1 (5 bases). There are 17 residues in the CDR3. Germline lookup yields CDR1 SGDLS and CDR2 YYNGEE. With 2 bases removed from V and 2 bases from J, the gap between germline ends came to 18 bases. In DNA, the CDR3 is TGTGCCAGCAGCGTTCATGGGGCAGATACCCTCACAGATACGCAGTATTTT. This codes for CASSVHGADTLTDTQYF.

This clonotype was picked up a small number of times. This rearrangement joins TRBV7-2 to TRBJ2-3, with 14 bases matching TRBD2. V shed 5 bases and J 11 bases; nucleotides not matched to a gene: 12. This CDR3 is built from 16 residues. Germline V gene lookup returns CDR1 SGHTA and CDR2 FQGNSA. Here the CDR3 DNA reads TGTGCCAGCAGCCCACAGGGACTAGCGGGAGTGAGTCGGCAGTATTTT. Translation: CASSPQGLAGVSRQYF.

The chain employs TRBV10-3 and TRBJ2-7; 14 positions agree with TRBD2. In germline, CDR1 is ENHRY, CDR2 SYGVKD. This CDR3 is 16 amino acids long. V was pared by 6 bases and J by 0 bases, with 4 bases of the junction left unmatched. The CDR3 loop is CAISRTSGGFSYEQYF. CDR3 sequence (DNA): TGTGCCATCAGCCGGACTAGCGGGGGGTTCTCCTACGAGCAGTACTTC.

The chain carries TRBV3-1 and TRBJ2-5; D not certain. The CDR3 has 14 amino acids. The germline V gene encodes CDR1 LGHDT and CDR2 YNNKEL (reference sequence). The V end was cut by 8 bases, the J end by 3 bases, with 16 bases between. CDR3 protein: CASADRGGEETQYF. The CDR3 DNA sequence: TGTGCCAGCGCGGACCGTGGTGGCGAAGAGACCCAGTACTTC.

The rearrangement links TRBV4-2 to TRBJ2-5; D might be TRBD2 (6 bases). V was pared by 1 base and J by 5 bases, with 11 bases between. The CDR3 loop spans 14 amino acids. Germline V lookup: CDR1 LGHNA, CDR2 YNFKEQ. The CDR3 protein is CASSQGGLGETQYF. The CDR3 DNA is TGTGCCAGCAGCCAAGGGGGACTGGGGGAGACCCAGTACTTC.

In this sample, this clonotype turned up many times. J is TRBJ2-7 and V is TRBV27; possibly TRBD1 for D (5 bases). Germline CDR1 is MNHEY and CDR2 is SMNVEV (reference sequence). V gave up 0 bases and J gave up 3 bases, with 12 bases separating them. The CDR3 loop spans 15 amino acids. The CDR3 DNA reads as TGTGCCAGCAGTTTATCGCTAAAGGACAACTACGAGCAGTACTTC. Translated: CASSLSLKDNYEQYF.

The chain uses TRBV2 and TRBJ2-1, with TRBD2 as a possible D gene (6 bases). Germline loops: CDR1 SNHLY, CDR2 FYNNEI. Trimming removed 5 bases at V and 2 bases at J, with 13 bases between. The CDR3 spans 15 residues. CDR3 bases: TGTGCCAGCAGTCAAGGCTCTAGCGCCTACAATGAGCAGTTCTTC. Translated, it gives CASSQGSSAYNEQFF.

This clonotype was counted only a few times. This sequence joins TRBV20-1 and TRBJ1-1; D possibly corresponds to TRBD1 (5 bases). This CDR3 comprises 14 residues. Germline V lookup: CDR1 DFQATT, CDR2 SNEGSKA (reference sequence). The germline V and J ends were trimmed by 5 bases and 3 bases, with 16 bases remaining between them. Here the CDR3 DNA reads TGCAGTGCTCTCGGGGACGGGGGGGACACTGAAGCTTTCTTT. Its translation is CSALGDGGDTEAFF.